This TCR beta chain was obtained from a study of blood T cell repertoires in COVID-19 (dated by TCRdb to the early 2020s). In the study overall: Samples covering the acute and convalescent phases of COVID-19 were provided by collaborators in the United States, Italy and Spain. The prospective study material was composed of cDNA or gDNA derived from T cells, B-cell-depleted T cells, or PBMCs. Deeply sampled blood TCRbeta repertoires from subjects exposed to, actively infected with, or recovered from COVID-19 were included in the dataset. The repertoires were released in a freely available public database intended as a resource for research on the immune response to SARS-CoV-2. The samples were drawn from two sources: the first 160 participants of the ongoing ImmuneRACE study, and 1,000 to 1,500 subjects contributed by 6 global collaborators. A de-identified subject ID, COVID-19 status, age in years and sex were almost always included in the sample metadata. Where available, HLA class I and class II types were taken from metadata supplied by the sample provider and were not determined by assay-based typing. Beyond this particular receptor, the publication reports: How much clinical and demographic metadata was included differed by source and by participant, and the metadata was provided uncurated.

This clone was detected once. Its antigen has not been determined. Base qualities are missing; no much larger clone stands one base away. Other DNA sequences from this sample encode an identical CDR3 as well. TCRbeta CDR3 regions were amplified from genomic DNA using the immunoSEQ Assay, a bias-controlled multiplex PCR. Per the source publication's procedure: The number of nucleated cells in each sample was estimated from the amplification of reference gene primers within the assay. To quantify the absolute abundance of each unique TCRbeta CDR3 rearrangement, sequence reads were collapsed and filtered. For each sample, productive Simpson clonality was calculated by taking the square root of Simpson's diversity index across productive rearrangements. Held by TCRdb, this immuneACCESS table contains in-frame sequences only and omits some clones. Under half of the omission traces to an unresolved V gene where checked; the cause of the rest is unknown. V, J and clone size were drawn from that table, and D and trimming were deduced from the DNA. This sample comprises fewer than 75,000 clones, roughly 89% of them detected only once. Jointly, the top ten make up around 9% of the sample.

V gives up 0 bases and J gives up 0 bases, and the segment between their germline ends measures 5 bases. CDR1 and CDR2, looked up from the germline V gene (reference sequence), are GTSNPN and SVGIG. Reading from cysteine to phenylalanine, the CDR3 counts 13 amino acids. CDR3 DNA is the only sequence kept; it has 39 bases, read in frame from the first base. The collaborating institutions used their own protocols to collect whole blood in K2EDTA tubes. For TCRbeta analysis, collaborators shipped samples in one of three forms: frozen whole blood, isolated PBMCs, or DNA extracted from either of those sample types.

This clonotype was obtained from a man at least 80 years old with acute or convalescent COVID-19. The specimen was peripheral blood. This receptor chain uses TRBV30 and TRBJ1-1, with no reliable assignment of the D segment. At the DNA level, the sequence is TGTGCCTGGAGTGTTCAGGTGAACACTGAAGCTTTCTTT. This encodes CAWSVQVNTEAFF. Joined to the reference TRBV30 and TRBJ1-1 proteins, this CDR3 gives the full variable domain: SQTIHQWPATLVQPVGSPLSLECTVEGTSNPNLYWYRQAAGRGLQLLFYSVGIGQISSEVPQNLSASRPQDRQFILSSKKLLLSDSGFYLCAWSVQVNTEAFFGQGTRLTVV.